This T cell receptor beta chain was identified in a study of regulatory T cells in long-lasting Graves disease (dated by TCRdb to about 2021). With respect to the entire study: Persistent Graves' disease meant more than 5 years of antithyroid drug treatment with TSH receptor autoantibodies that stayed positive. Patients with persistent Graves' disease were compared with patients with newly diagnosed Graves' disease using TCR sequencing and RNA sequencing of peripheral blood. The study was conducted in China and was registered as a clinical trial. A total of about 35 samples underwent TCR sequencing, from about 13 patients with persistent Graves' disease and some 20 patients with newly diagnosed Graves' disease. Antithyroid drugs had been taken for around 9.8 years on average by persistent Graves' disease patients in the clinical cohort. General findings and caveats noted by the study authors: Persistent disease showed preferential use of TRBV28, TRBJ1-2 and TRBJ2-5, whereas newly diagnosed disease favored TRBV20-1 and TRBJ2-1. Only peripheral blood was studied, because thyroid tissue, the primary lesion, was inaccessible. The authors acknowledged the small sample size as a limitation that may reduce accuracy. Only the TCR beta chain was sequenced and analyzed. Compared with newly diagnosed patients, patients with persistent Graves' disease had lower TCR Shannon entropy and fewer highly expanded clones, which suggests clonal expansion. Patients with persistent disease shared more public clonotypes (about 2,500) than newly diagnosed patients did (966).

The sample's time point, from its label and the paper: persistent/refractory GD, antithyroid drugs over 5 years with positive TRAb. For both TCR sequencing and RNA sequencing, RNA was extracted from PBMCs using TRIzol. Graves' disease was diagnosed according to American Thyroid Association guidelines. Patients for the study were recruited at an endocrinology department in Xi'an, China. Each patient gave roughly 10 milliliters of peripheral blood, collected in an EDTA anticoagulant tube. Ficoll Paque Plus density gradient separation was used to isolate PBMCs, and no further T cell sorting was performed. An Agilent 2100 Bioanalyzer and agarose gel were used to assess RNA quality, and a NanoDrop 2000 was used to measure RNA concentration. Trimming removed 0 bases from V and 5 bases from J; the gene matches leave 6 bases unexplained. Taken from the germline V gene, the CDR1 and CDR2 loops are MDHEN and SYDVKM. The cysteine opens and the phenylalanine closes a CDR3 of 16 amino acids. The only DNA kept is the CDR3, 48 bases in frame from the first base.

Library prep was done by multiplex PCR. TCRdb records Illumina HiSeq 4000 as the sequencer. To build TCR beta libraries, CDR3 regions were amplified by Arm-PCR using iRepertoire HTBI primers. Before sequencing, the PCR products underwent gel purification. The authors' analysis ran thus. Across samples, some 62 TRBV and 12 to 15 TRBJ segments were identified and used for gene usage analysis of CDR3 amino acid clonotypes. COPE and FqMerger were used to merge filtered high-quality paired reads into contigs. BLAST was used to align contigs to IMGT TRBV, TRBD and TRBJ reference genes, with CDR3 defined following IMGT. Any clonotype with a frequency above 0.1% was counted as a highly expanded clone. Repertoire diversity was measured by Shannon entropy, and V-J evenness by the Gini coefficient. A clonotype found in more than one individual was treated as public. TCRdb itself trimmed the public reads at Q25 with fastp, ran MiXCR and retained productive beta chains. All rows with the same CDR3 protein become a single entry with the most common DNA and genes. The V and J calls here are based on TCRdb, not the publication. This sample lists 350,000 to 450,000 distinct CDR3 sequences; roughly a fifth were detected once. The ten largest clonotypes hold 14% of the sample.

Comments on this clonotype: There is no known antigen for this receptor. The input lacks base qualities; no much larger clone sits a single base away.

The sample consisted of peripheral blood mononuclear cells (PBMCs), taken when the disease was refractory, from a patient treated with antithyroid drugs. The source is a female donor with Graves disease. Recombination connected TRBV28 to TRBJ2-1; 8 bases in the middle match TRBD2. The CDR3 protein: CASSLWDKREHNEQFF. DNA sequence: TGTGCCAGCAGTTTATGGGACAAGCGGGAGCACAATGAGCAGTTCTTC.